This T cell receptor beta chain was documented in a study of blood T cell repertoires in COVID-19. The data were produced by immunoSEQ multiplex PCR, yet TCRdb's version contains in-frame clones alone and is incomplete. Altogether about 270,000 clones are present, roughly nine tenths being singletons, with the ten largest covering roughly 12%. V lost 1 base and J lost 4, with 5 bases in between. There are 12 residues in the CDR3. The receptor's source is a woman aged 25-40 years with COVID-19, enrolled during active disease. V usage is TRBV12-3 or TRBV12-4 and J usage is TRBJ2-7; tentative D call: TRBD1 (5 bases). Sequencing input: peripheral blood. CDR3 nucleotide sequence: TGTGCCAGCAGTTTAGGACAGTACGAGCAGTACTTC. It yields the protein CASSLGQYEQYF.